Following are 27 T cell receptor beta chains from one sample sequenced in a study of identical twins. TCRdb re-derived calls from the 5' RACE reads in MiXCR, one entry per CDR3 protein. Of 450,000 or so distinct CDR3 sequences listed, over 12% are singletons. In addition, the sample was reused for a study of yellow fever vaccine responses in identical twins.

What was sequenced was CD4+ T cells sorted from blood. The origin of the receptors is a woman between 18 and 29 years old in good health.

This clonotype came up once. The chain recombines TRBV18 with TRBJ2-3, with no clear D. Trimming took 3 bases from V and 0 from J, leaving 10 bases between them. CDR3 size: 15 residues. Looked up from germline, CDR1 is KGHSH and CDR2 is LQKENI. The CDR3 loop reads CASSPRQASTDTQYF. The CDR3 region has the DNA TGTGCCAGCTCACCGCGGCAGGCTAGCACAGATACGCAGTATTTT.

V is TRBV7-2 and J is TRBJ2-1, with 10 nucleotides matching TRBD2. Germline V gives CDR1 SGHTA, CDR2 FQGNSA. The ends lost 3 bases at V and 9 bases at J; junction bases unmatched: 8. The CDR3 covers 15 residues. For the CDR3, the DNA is TGTGCCAGCAGCTTCGGGCTAGCGGGAGTAGGTGAGCAGTTCTTC. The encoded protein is CASSFGLAGVGEQFF.

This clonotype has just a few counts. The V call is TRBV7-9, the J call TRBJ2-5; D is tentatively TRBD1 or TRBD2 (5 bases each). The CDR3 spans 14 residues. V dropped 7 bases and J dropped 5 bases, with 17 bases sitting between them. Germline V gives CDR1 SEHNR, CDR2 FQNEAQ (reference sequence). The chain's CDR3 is CASTEGPSRETQYF. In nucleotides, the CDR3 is TGTGCCAGCACCGAGGGACCGAGTCGGGAGACCCAGTACTTC.

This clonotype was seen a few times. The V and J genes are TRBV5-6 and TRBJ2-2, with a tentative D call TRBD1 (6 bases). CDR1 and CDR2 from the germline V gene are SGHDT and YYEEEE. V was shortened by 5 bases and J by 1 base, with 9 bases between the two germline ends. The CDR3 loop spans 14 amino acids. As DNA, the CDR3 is TGTGCCAGCAGACAGGGTTTGAACACCGGGGAGCTGTTTTTT. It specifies CASRQGLNTGELFF.

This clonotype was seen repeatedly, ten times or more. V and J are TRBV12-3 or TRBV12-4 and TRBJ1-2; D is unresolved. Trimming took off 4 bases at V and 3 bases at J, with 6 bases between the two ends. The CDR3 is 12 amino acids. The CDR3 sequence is CASSSGDYGYTF. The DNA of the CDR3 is TGTGCCAGCAGTTCCGGGGACTATGGCTACACCTTC.

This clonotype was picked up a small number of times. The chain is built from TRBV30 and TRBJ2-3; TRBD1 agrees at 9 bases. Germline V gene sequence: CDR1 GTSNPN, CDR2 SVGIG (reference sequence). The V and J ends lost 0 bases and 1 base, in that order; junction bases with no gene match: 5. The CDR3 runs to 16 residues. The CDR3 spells CAWSVLGDRGTDTQYF. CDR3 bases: TGTGCCTGGAGTGTATTGGGGGACAGGGGCACAGATACGCAGTATTTT.

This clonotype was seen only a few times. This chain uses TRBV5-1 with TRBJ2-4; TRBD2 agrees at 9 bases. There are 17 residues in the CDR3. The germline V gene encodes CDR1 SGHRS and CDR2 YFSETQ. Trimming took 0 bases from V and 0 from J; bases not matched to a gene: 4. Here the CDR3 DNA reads TGCGCCAGCAGCTTGGAGGCGGGGGGGAAAGCCAAAAACATTCAGTACTTC. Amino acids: CASSLEAGGKAKNIQYF. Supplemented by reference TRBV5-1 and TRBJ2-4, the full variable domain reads KAGVTQTPRYLIKTRGQQVTLSCSPISGHRSVSWYQQTPGQGLQFLFEYFSETQRNKGNFPGRFSGRQFSNSRSEMNVSTLELGDSALYLCASSLEAGGKAKNIQYFGAGTRLSVL.

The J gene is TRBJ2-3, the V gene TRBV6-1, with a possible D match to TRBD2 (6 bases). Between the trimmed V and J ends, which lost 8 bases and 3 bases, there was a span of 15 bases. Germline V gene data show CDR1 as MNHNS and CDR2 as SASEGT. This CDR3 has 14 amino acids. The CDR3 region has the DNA TGTGCCAGCCCACGGGACTCTGGAACAGATACGCAGTATTTT. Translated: CASPRDSGTDTQYF.

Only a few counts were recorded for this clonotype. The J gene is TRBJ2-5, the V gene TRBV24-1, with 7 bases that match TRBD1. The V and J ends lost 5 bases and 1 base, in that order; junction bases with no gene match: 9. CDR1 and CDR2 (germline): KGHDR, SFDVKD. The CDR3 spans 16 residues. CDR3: CATSAVTGTAQETQYF. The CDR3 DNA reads TGTGCCACCAGTGCCGTCACCGGGACAGCCCAAGAGACCCAGTACTTC.

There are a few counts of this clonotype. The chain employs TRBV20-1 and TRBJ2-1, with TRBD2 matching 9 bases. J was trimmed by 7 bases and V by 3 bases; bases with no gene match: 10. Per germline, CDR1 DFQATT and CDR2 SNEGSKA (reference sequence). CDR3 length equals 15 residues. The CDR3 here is CSARLAGARWNEQFF. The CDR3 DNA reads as TGCAGTGCTAGGTTAGCGGGAGCGAGATGGAATGAGCAGTTCTTC.

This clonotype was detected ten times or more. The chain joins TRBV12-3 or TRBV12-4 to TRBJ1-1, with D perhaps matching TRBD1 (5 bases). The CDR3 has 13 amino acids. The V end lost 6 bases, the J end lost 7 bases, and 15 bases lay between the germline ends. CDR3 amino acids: CASRRTWDLEAFF. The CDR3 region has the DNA TGTGCCAGCAGGCGGACGTGGGACCTTGAAGCTTTCTTT.

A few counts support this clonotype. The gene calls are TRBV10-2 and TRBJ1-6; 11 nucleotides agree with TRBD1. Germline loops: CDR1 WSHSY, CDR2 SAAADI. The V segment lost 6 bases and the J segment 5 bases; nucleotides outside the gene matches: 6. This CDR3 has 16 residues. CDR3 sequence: CASRDRGRKDNSPLHF. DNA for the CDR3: TGCGCCAGCAGGGACAGGGGGCGCAAGGATAATTCACCCCTCCACTTT.

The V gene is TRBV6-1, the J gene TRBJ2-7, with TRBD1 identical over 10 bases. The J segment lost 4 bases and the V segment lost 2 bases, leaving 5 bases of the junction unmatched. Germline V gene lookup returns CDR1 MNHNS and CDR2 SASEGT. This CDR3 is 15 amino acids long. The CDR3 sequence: CASSEQGTGVYEQYF. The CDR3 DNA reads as TGTGCCAGCAGTGAACAGGGGACAGGGGTTTACGAGCAGTACTTC.

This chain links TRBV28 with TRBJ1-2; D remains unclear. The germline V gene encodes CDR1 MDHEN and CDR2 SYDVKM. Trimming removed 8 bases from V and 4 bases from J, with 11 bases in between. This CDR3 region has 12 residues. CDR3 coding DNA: TGTGCCAGCTGGGAGGCCCGCTATGGCTACACCTTC. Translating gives CASWEARYGYTF.

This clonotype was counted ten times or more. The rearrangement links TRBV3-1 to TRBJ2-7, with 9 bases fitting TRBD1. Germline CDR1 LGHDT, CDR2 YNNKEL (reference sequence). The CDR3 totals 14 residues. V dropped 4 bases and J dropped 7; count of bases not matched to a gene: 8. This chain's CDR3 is CASSLRQGGSEQYF. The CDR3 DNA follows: TGTGCCAGCAGCCTCCGACAGGGGGGTAGTGAGCAGTACTTC.

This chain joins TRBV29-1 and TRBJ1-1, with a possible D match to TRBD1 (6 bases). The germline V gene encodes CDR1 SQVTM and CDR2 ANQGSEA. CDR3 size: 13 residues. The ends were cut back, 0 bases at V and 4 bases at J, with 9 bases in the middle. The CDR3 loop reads CSVEEGGGTEAFF. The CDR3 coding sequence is TGCAGCGTTGAAGAAGGGGGGGGCACTGAAGCTTTCTTT. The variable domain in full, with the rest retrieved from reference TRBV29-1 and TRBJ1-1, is SAVISQKPSRDICQRGTSLTIQCQVDSQVTMMFWYRQQPGQSLTLIATANQGSEATYESGFVIDKFPISRPNLTFSTLTVSNMSPEDSSIYLCSVEEGGGTEAFFGQGTRLTVV.

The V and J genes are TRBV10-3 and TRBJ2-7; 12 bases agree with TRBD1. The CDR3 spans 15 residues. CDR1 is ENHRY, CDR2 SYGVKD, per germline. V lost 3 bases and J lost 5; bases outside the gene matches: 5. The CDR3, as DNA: TGTGCCATCAGTGAACAGGGACAGGGGGCCCACGAGCAGTACTTC. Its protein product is CAISEQGQGAHEQYF.

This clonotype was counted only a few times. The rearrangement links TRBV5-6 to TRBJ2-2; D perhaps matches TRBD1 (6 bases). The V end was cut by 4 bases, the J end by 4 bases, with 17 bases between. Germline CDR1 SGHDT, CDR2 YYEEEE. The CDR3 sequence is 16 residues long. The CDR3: CASSPPQGRVTGELFF. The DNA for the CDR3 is TGTGCCAGCAGCCCTCCCCAGGGGCGCGTCACCGGGGAGCTGTTTTTT.

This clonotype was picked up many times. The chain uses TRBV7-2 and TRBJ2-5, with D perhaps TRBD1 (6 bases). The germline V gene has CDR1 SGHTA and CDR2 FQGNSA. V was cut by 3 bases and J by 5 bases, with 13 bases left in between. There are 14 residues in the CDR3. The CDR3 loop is CASSFRTVEETQYF. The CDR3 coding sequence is TGTGCCAGCAGCTTCAGGACAGTCGAGGAGACCCAGTACTTC.

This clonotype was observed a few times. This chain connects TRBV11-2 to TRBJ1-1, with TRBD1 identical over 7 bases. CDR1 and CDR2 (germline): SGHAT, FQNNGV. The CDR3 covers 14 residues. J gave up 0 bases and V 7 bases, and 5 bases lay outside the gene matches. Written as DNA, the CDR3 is TGTGCCAGCACCGATACAGGGGTGAACACTGAAGCTTTCTTT. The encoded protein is CASTDTGVNTEAFF.

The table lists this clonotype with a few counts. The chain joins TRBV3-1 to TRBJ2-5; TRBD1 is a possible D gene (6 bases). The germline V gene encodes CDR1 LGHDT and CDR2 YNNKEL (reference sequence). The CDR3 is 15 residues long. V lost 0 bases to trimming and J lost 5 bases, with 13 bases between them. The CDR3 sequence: CASSQEGHPEETQYF. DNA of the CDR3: TGTGCCAGCAGCCAAGAGGGACACCCAGAGGAGACCCAGTACTTC.

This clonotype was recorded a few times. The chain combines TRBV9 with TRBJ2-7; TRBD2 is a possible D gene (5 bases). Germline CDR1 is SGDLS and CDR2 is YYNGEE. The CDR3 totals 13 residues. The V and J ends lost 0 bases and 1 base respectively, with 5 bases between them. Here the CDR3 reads CASSVGGSYEQYF. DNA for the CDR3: TGTGCCAGCAGCGTAGGCGGGTCCTACGAGCAGTACTTC.

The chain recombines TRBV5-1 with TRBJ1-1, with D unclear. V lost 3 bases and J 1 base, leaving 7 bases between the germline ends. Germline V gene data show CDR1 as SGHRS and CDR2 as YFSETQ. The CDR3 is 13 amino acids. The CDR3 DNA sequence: TGCGCCAGCAGCTACAACAGGAACACTGAAGCTTTCTTT. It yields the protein CASSYNRNTEAFF.

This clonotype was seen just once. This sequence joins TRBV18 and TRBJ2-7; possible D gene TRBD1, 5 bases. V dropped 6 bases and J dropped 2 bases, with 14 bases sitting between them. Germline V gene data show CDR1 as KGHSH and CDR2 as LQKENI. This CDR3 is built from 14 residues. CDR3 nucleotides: TGTGCCAGCTCCCCAGGGCCTCACACCTACGAGCAGTACTTC. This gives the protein CASSPGPHTYEQYF.

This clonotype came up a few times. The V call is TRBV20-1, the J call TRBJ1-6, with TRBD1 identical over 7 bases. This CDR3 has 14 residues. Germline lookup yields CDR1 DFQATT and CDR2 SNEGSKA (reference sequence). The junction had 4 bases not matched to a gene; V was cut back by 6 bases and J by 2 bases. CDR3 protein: CSARGTTYNSPLHF. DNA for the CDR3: TGCAGTGCCAGGGGGACCACCTATAATTCACCCCTCCACTTT.

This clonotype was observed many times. CDR3 in DNA: TGCGCCAGCCGCTACAGGGGCACGAACACCGGGGAGCTGTTTTTT. Protein: CASRYRGTNTGELFF. The rearrangement joins TRBV5-1 to TRBJ2-2, with 7 bases that match TRBD1. The germline CDR1 and CDR2 sequences are SGHRS and YFSETQ. V shed 7 bases and J 0 bases; nucleotides not matched to a gene: 6. The length of the CDR3 is 15 residues.

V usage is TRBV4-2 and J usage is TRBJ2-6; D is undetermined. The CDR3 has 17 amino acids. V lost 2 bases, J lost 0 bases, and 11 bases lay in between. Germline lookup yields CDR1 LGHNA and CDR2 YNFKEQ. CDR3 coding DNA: TGTGCCAGCAGCCAAACTCCCCGGGTCTCTGGGGCCAACGTCCTGACTTTC. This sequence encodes CASSQTPRVSGANVLTF.